This T cell receptor beta chain was identified in a study of response to subunit inactivated influenza vaccine listed by TCRdb under 2018. For context, the study as a whole: Deep quantitative profiling of the T cell receptor repertoire was used in the study to follow responses to a trivalent subunit inactivated influenza vaccine.

A remark on this clonotype: Its binding antigen is unknown. There are no base qualities to consult, and no much larger clone falls within one base.

CDR1 and CDR2, looked up from the germline V gene, are SGHAT and FQNNGV. The CDR3 covers 19 residues, taking in both the cysteine and the phenylalanine. The sequence is cut down to CDR3 DNA, 57 bases in frame from base 1. V lost 2 bases and J lost 2 bases, and the count of bases not matched to a germline gene is 16. Study-wide conclusions, independent of this receptor: The authors proposed that each seasonal influenza vaccination may bring in only a limited number of new T cells.

Library preparation employed RT-PCR. TCRdb shows the sequencer as Illumina HiSeq 2500. TCRdb took the public reads, trimmed them with fastp at Q25, ran MiXCR for clone calling and kept in-frame beta chains. When rows share a CDR3 protein, they turn into one entry using the most common DNA and genes. The sample data list about 800,000 distinct CDR3 sequences, and approximately 22% of these were observed just once. The biggest ten clones account for roughly 10% of the sample. This material consisted of PBMCs from blood, taken 5 days after vaccination. The receptor's source is a middle-aged man who received an inactivated influenza vaccine. Donor details come from another sample of the same person, matched by shared clones. The sequence links TRBV11-2 to TRBJ2-3; 7 junctional bases match TRBD2. The nucleotide sequence reads TGTGCCAGCAGCTTAATTCGAGAGGGCGGGGGTCGTAACACAGATACGCAGTATTTT. This codes for CASSLIREGGGRNTDTQYF. The full variable domain, with segments outside the CDR3 supplied by the reference TRBV11-2 and TRBJ2-3 proteins, appears as EAGVAQSPRYKIIEKRQSVAFWCNPISGHATLYWYQQILGQGPKLLIQFQNNGVVDDSQLPKDRFSAERLKGVDSTLKIQPAKLEDSAVYLCASSLIREGGGRNTDTQYFGPGTRLTVL.